This TCR beta chain was captured by sequencing in a study of cytomegalovirus exposure and HLA in healthy donors (dated by TCRdb to 2016 to 2017). Notes on the research overall: An earlier analysis of 587 of the donors reported roughly 300 Gb of sequence data and 117 million unique TCR beta sequences obtained from roughly 180 million T cells. An early release that covered 640 HLA-typed donors contained about 300 gigabases of sequencing data and about 93 million unique TCR sequences. Of the 350 to 450 genotyped donors, 65% to 90% fell in the genetic ancestry cluster associated with self-reported Caucasian donors. The study aimed to test whether signatures of past pathogen exposure could be identified by cataloging public T cell receptors. Using immunosequencing, the study profiled T cell repertoires from roughly 650 subjects and related those repertoires to cytomegalovirus serostatus. Along with the roughly 700-subject first cohort, a separate validation cohort of about 110 different subjects was used. To predict cytomegalovirus infection status, the study brought together high-throughput TCR immunosequencing, statistical association of individual TCRs with disease status, and machine learning. To study patterns of TCR occurrence, a later analysis re-analyzed previously published TCR beta repertoires from around 660 donors and added high-resolution HLA genotyping. The later analysis used no new phenotypic data to find candidate immune exposures, relying instead on TCR beta sequences and their occurrence across donors. To decide whether each TCR beta V gene segment behaved as functional or pseudogenic, an earlier analysis of nearly 600 of the donors relied on high-throughput TCR beta sequencing. Alongside the repertoire data, information on donor age, sex, ethnicity and CMV serostatus was compiled. A later genetic analysis took genome-wide SNP genotypes for about three fifths of the roughly 670 donors and used that subset as a discovery cohort. Every discovery cohort repertoire had been produced on one sequencing platform. HLA typing covered class I and class II loci at four-digit resolution. The number of typed donors differed by locus: about 629-630 for A, B, C, DRB1 and DQB1; approximately 540 for DQA1; about 600 for DPA1; and about 450 for DPB1. Four to six DR-DQ haplotypes were handled as single units for association and clustering, since linkage in the cohort was strong. Among a few hundred genotyped donors of the cohort, an average of approximately 230,000 unique TCR beta nucleotide sequences were sequenced per donor, 15% to 20% of them non-productive. Overall study results and their limits: Linkage disequilibrium might explain the correlated functional status among segregating V segments, but an unknown experimental factor could not be excluded. In vitro tests confirmed that a few of the cytomegalovirus-associated TCR beta chains recognize cytomegalovirus antigens. Presence/absence analyses assumed roughly uniform sequencing depth across donors, an assumption that may not hold. In an earlier analysis of roughly 500 of the donors, most TCR beta V segments appeared in productive rearrangements about 87% or about 30% of the time, broadly matching IMGT annotations. According to a later analysis, parvovirus B19, influenza, CMV and Epstein-Barr virus appeared linked to several top co-occurrence clusters. For the cohort, immune exposure information was limited to CMV serostatus. At a false discovery rate of 0.05, a later analysis linked some 17,000 TCR beta sequences to specific HLA alleles. When HLA alleles, especially DR and DQ, strongly co-occurred, TCR associations were difficult to assign to individual alleles. A later analysis found that HLA-associated TCR beta chains were more clonally expanded and had lower generation probabilities than equally common non-associated chains. In a later analysis, most CMV-associated TCR beta chains were found to appear HLA-restricted, with HLA associations seemingly driven largely by CMV exposure. The classifier was reported to diagnose cytomegalovirus status with high specificity and sensitivity in both the original and validation cohorts. In a later genetic analysis, a missense DCLRE1C variant was associated with V-gene and J-gene trimming of TCR beta chains, and the association was replicated in an independent cohort. Some 15 rarely observed V segments, including chromosome 9 orphons, were excluded from the earlier analysis of approximately 500 of the donors because counts were too low. Some IMGT-functional V segments, including TRBV6-2 and TRBV6-3, could not be distinguished by the 87-base-pair reads and were therefore excluded. A cluster of highly shared sequence variants was judged likely to be a technical artifact of the sequencing pipeline. The study listed approximately 150 TCR beta chains as associated with cytomegalovirus. Compared with the approximately 670-donor mean, donors in an Asian-associated ancestry cluster had fewer N-insertions in productive TCRs, according to a later genetic analysis. It was suggested by the authors that the approach could potentially be generalized to other disease states and immunological phenotypes. A further reported finding was that TCR beta sequences accurately predicted the HLA-A and HLA-B alleles for most subjects in the first cohort. This cohort had only TCR beta chains sequenced, and the lack of alpha or paired-chain data limited which features could be detected. A later analysis found that TCR association rates varied across HLA loci, with DRB1 alleles showing the most associated TCRs and HLA-C alleles the fewest. Most TCR sequences were seen in very few donors, while some public TCRs were found in many individuals. Because HLA typing was unavailable for some donors at each locus, only the typed subset was used in association tests.

Library creation used the immunoSEQ multiplex PCR assay. For the multiplex PCR, a mixture combining 60 forward primers for TCR Vbeta segments and 13 reverse primers for TCR Jbeta segments was used. The CDR3 region of rearranged TCR beta genes was amplified from genomic DNA with a multiplex PCR assay. On the Illumina HiSeq System, the amplified TCR beta libraries were sequenced as 87-base-pair reads. Concerning the study's data processing: A later analysis tallied roughly 80 million unique TCR beta chains across the 666 repertoires, and about 10 million of those chains were shared by two or more donors. To remove PCR and sequencing errors, raw reads were error-corrected and collapsed into unique sequences using a nearest-neighbor algorithm that merged closely related sequences. CDR3 sequences were aligned to IMGT reference sequences to assign V, D and J gene segments. For a sequence to be retained, at least a six-nucleotide match to both a V gene segment and a J gene segment was required. Rearrangements were classified as productive when the CDR3 lacked stop codons and remained in frame with V and J, and all other rearrangements were classified as non-productive. CDR3 was defined according to IMGT convention as the region running from the second conserved V-encoded cysteine to the conserved J-encoded phenylalanine. The earlier analysis of 500 to 750 of the donors excluded any sequence lacking an unambiguous match to a single V gene segment. In an earlier analysis of some 590 of the donors, a V segment was called functional when productive rearrangements were above 56.7%, and segregating when the standard deviation between donors exceeded 5%. A statistical classification framework was built to diagnose cytomegalovirus status from the catalog of TCR beta chain sequences. In a later analysis, V and J genes were assigned by comparing TCR nucleotide sequences against IMGT/GENE-DB human TR gene sequences. A later analysis assigned CDR3 sequences and most-parsimonious VDJ recombination scenarios with the TCRdist pipeline. A later analysis defined each TCR beta chain by its CDR3 amino acid sequence plus V-gene family, and excluded reads lacking a unique V-gene family. To address suspected cross-contamination and a sequencing artifact, a later analysis removed 550 to 750 highly shared, low-generation-probability nucleotide sequences. In a later analysis, a clonal expansion index was calculated for each public chain from normalized within-repertoire ranks of inferred template counts. A later analysis computed generation probabilities with a VDJ recombination model fitted to out-of-frame rearrangements, and checked the results against IGoR. Hypergeometric tests were used in a later analysis to score TCR-TCR, TCR-HLA and TCR-CMV co-occurrence, with a repertoire-size bias correction applied to the TCR pairs. In a later analysis, false discovery rates were estimated by permuting HLA or CMV assignments 20 times. In a later analysis, co-occurring TCRs were grouped using DBSCAN, and TCRdist sequence similarity was added for clustering within HLA-allele-positive subsets. Repertoires with fewer than 30,000 or more than 120,000 public chains, plus five repertoires with anomalous nucleotide sharing, were excluded from co-occurrence clustering. TCRdb retrieved this table from immuneACCESS and kept in-frame rearrangements only. Not all clones are present; in checked studies, unresolved V genes account for under half, and no reason is known for the remainder. V and J calls plus clone size are reproduced from that table; the DNA served to infer D and trimming. In all, the sample holds approximately 99,000 clones, and around 85% of those were seen once. Under 5.5% of the sample belongs to the ten largest clones.

The cohort consisted of approximately 690 healthy bone marrow donors. At the time of sampling, every cohort member was nominally healthy, though immune exposures that went unrecorded were likely present. The donor tested CMV seropositive, placing the donor among the 250 to 350 seropositive members of the cohort. Each donor provided a peripheral blood sample, and peripheral blood mononuclear cells were used for TCR beta sequencing. Genomic DNA extraction from the blood cell samples was performed with the Qiagen DNeasy Blood Extraction Kit. V trim: 5 bases; J trim: 4 bases; unmatched bases: 5. CDR1 SGHKS and CDR2 YYEKEE were looked up in the germline V gene (reference sequence). Reading from cysteine to phenylalanine, the CDR3 counts 14 amino acids. Only the CDR3 part of the read is kept: 42 bases, read in frame from the first base. On this clone itself: What antigen it recognizes has not been identified. No much larger clone exists at a distance of one base, and base qualities are not known.

The TCR was taken from a man aged 35 to 55 in good health and CMV-seropositive. Sequencing used PBMCs. The rearrangement combines TRBV5-5 with TRBJ2-5; TRBD1 lines up with 10 middle nucleotides. The CDR3 has the sequence CASSNRDRGETQYF. The DNA sequence is as follows: TGTGCCAGCAGTAACCGGGACAGGGGAGAGACCCAGTACTTC.